A single sample is the source of the 24 T cell receptor beta chains below, sequenced in a study of T cell responses to AZD1222 COVID-19 vaccine. The method was immunoSEQ multiplex PCR; TCRdb's version includes in-frame clones alone and lacks a portion of them. The sample has 200,000 or so clones, around 93% seen once. The sample was peripheral blood, taken 28 days after the second AZD1222 dose. These receptors all stem from an adult who received the AZD1222 COVID-19 vaccine.

The gene calls are TRBV6-6 and TRBJ1-5; TRBD1 aligns across 8 bases. Trimming took 7 bases from V and 5 from J; bases not matched to a gene: 1. The CDR3 extends over 12 amino acids. Germline values: CDR1 MNHNY, CDR2 SVGAGI (reference sequence). The CDR3 DNA follows: TGTGCCAGCAAACAGGGGGATCAGCCCCAGCATTTT. Its protein is CASKQGDQPQHF.

This rearrangement joins TRBV2 to TRBJ2-1, with D unclear. With 9 bases removed from V and 0 bases from J, the gap between germline ends came to 12 bases. This CDR3 is 14 amino acids long. Per the germline V gene, CDR1 is SNHLY and CDR2 is FYNNEI. CDR3 nucleotide sequence: TGTGCCAGTCAACAGAGGAGCTCCTACAATGAGCAGTTCTTC. Its translation: CASQQRSSYNEQFF.

This chain connects TRBV11-2 to TRBJ1-2; 9 bases agree with TRBD1. The CDR3 sequence is 15 residues long. In germline, CDR1 is SGHAT, CDR2 FQNNGV. V lost 5 bases, J lost 8 bases, and 12 bases stayed unmatched. CDR3 DNA sequence: TGTGCCAGCAGCGCCCACAGGGGGCTGATTATAGGCTACACCTTC. It codes for CASSAHRGLIIGYTF.

The chain joins TRBV6-4 to TRBJ1-2; the D is unclear. The CDR3 covers 12 residues. Germline CDR1 and CDR2: MRHNA and SNTAGT. The V end was cut by 0 bases, the J end by 6 bases, with 5 bases between. CDR3 sequence: CASSDSTDGYTF. The CDR3 DNA sequence: TGTGCCAGCAGTGACTCGACCGATGGCTACACCTTC.

The CDR3 DNA reads TGTGCCAACACGGACCCGGGACAGGGTAGCACTGAAGCTTTCTTT. Protein: CANTDPGQGSTEAFF. The J gene is TRBJ1-1, the V gene TRBV2, with 9 bases identical to TRBD1. The CDR3 is made up of 15 amino acids. Germline lookup yields CDR1 SNHLY and CDR2 FYNNEI. Trimming at V came to 10 bases and at J to 4 bases, leaving 13 bases not matched to a gene.

This sequence joins TRBV27 and TRBJ1-1, with 7 nucleotides matching TRBD1. This CDR3 is built from 13 residues. Germline V gene sequence: CDR1 MNHEY, CDR2 SMNVEV (reference sequence). The V and J ends lost 8 bases and 5 bases, in that order; junction bases with no gene match: 8. CDR3 sequence reads: CASSSRGRTEAFF. CDR3 sequence (DNA): TGTGCCAGCTCATCCAGGGGGAGAACTGAAGCTTTCTTT.

In its sample, this clone was seen once. CDR3 bases: TGTGCCAGCTCGTCCCGCGAGGGGAGCGGACGCGAGCAGTTCTTC. Translated, it gives CASSSREGSGREQFF. The V call is TRBV18, the J call TRBJ2-1; either TRBD1 or TRBD2 may supply D (5 bases each). Trimming took 6 bases from V and 10 from J, leaving 22 bases between them. The CDR3 contains 15 residues. CDR1 and CDR2 from the germline V gene are KGHSH and LQKENI.

The chain combines TRBV2 with TRBJ1-1; a possible D gene is TRBD1 (6 bases). CDR3 length: 13 amino acids. CDR1 and CDR2 (germline): SNHLY, FYNNEI. Deletions cut 7 bases from V and 0 bases from J, with 9 bases between. CDR3 DNA: TGTGCCAGCACGGGGGCGGTGAACACTGAAGCTTTCTTT. It yields the protein CASTGAVNTEAFF.

The chain couples TRBV5-4 to TRBJ1-6; D not certain. Looked up from germline, CDR1 is SGHNT and CDR2 is YYREEE (reference sequence). V was pared by 6 bases and J by 0 bases, with 19 bases between. CDR3 length: 18 residues. The CDR3 loop reads CASTKDEEGSSYNSPLHF. The DNA for the CDR3 is TGTGCCAGCACCAAGGATGAGGAGGGAAGCTCCTATAATTCACCCCTCCACTTT.

The chain carries TRBV6-4 and TRBJ1-6, with D possibly matching TRBD1 (5 bases). V was pared by 6 bases and J by 8 bases, with 14 bases between. Germline-derived CDR1 and CDR2 are MRHNA and SNTAGT. This CDR3 has 14 residues. In DNA form, the CDR3 reads TGTGCCAGCAGATCCCGAGAAGGGGATTCACCCCTCCACTTT. Amino acid sequence: CASRSREGDSPLHF.

The J gene is TRBJ1-2, the V gene TRBV2; 9 nucleotides match TRBD1. Trimming removed 5 bases from V and 6 bases from J; junction bases left unmatched: 7. The CDR3 runs to 14 residues. Per the germline V gene, CDR1 is SNHLY and CDR2 is FYNNEI. This chain's CDR3 is CASSPQGARHGYTF. The CDR3 DNA sequence: TGTGCCAGCAGTCCACAGGGGGCAAGGCATGGCTACACCTTC.

The chain couples TRBV5-4 to TRBJ2-1; D is ambiguous. The CDR3 extends over 14 amino acids. Per the germline V gene, CDR1 is SGHNT and CDR2 is YYREEE (reference sequence). Trimming removed 4 bases at V and 5 bases at J, with 13 bases between. CDR3 bases: TGTGCCAGCAGCCTACCACAGTATAACAATGAGCAGTTCTTC. Residues: CASSLPQYNNEQFF.

The chain employs TRBV19 and TRBJ1-6, with D possibly TRBD1 on 5 matching bases. Germline V gene lookup returns CDR1 LNHDA and CDR2 SQIVND (reference sequence). The CDR3 loop spans 15 amino acids. V shed 3 bases and J shed 10 bases, with 16 bases lying between them. The CDR3: CASSIGWGRVSPLHF. DNA for the CDR3: TGTGCCAGTAGTATTGGTTGGGGCCGGGTGTCACCCCTCCACTTT.

The J gene is TRBJ2-2, the V gene TRBV5-1; perhaps D is TRBD1 or TRBD2 (5 bases each). V was cut by 3 bases and J by 8 bases, with 11 bases left in between. The CDR3 totals 13 residues. Germline V gene data show CDR1 as SGHRS and CDR2 as YFSETQ. The CDR3 bases are TGCGCCAGCAGCTGGGACCTCCAAGGGGAGCTGTTTTTT. This sequence encodes CASSWDLQGELFF.

The gene calls are TRBV10-3 and TRBJ1-2; weak D call: TRBD1 (6 bases). Germline V lookup: CDR1 ENHRY, CDR2 SYGVKD. The CDR3 spans 11 residues. V lost 10 bases and J lost 4, with 10 bases in between. The CDR3 region has the DNA TGTGCCACCAAGGACAGCTATGGCTACACCTTC. Amino acid sequence: CATKDSYGYTF.

CDR3 protein: CASVGGYGDEQFF. CDR3 DNA: TGTGCCAGCGTAGGGGGTTATGGCGATGAGCAGTTCTTC. The chain couples TRBV2 to TRBJ2-1; perhaps TRBD1 as D (6 bases). This CDR3 spans 13 amino acids. The V end lost 8 bases, the J end lost 8 bases, and 16 bases lay between the germline ends. CDR1 SNHLY and CDR2 FYNNEI come from the germline V gene.

This clone was picked up one time. The J gene is TRBJ2-3, the V gene TRBV6-4; a possible D gene is TRBD2 (6 bases). Per the germline V gene, CDR1 is MRHNA and CDR2 is SNTAGT. V was trimmed by 3 bases and J by 4 bases, leaving 11 bases between them. The CDR3 sequence is 14 residues long. CDR3 residues: CASSERRGADTQYF. Written as DNA, the CDR3 is TGTGCCAGCAGTGAAAGGCGCGGGGCAGATACGCAGTATTTT.

The chain combines TRBV5-1 with TRBJ2-7; D remains unclear. Trimming cost V 4 bases and J 0 bases, with 14 bases left between them. Germline lookup yields CDR1 SGHRS and CDR2 YFSETQ. The CDR3 totals 15 residues. The CDR3 coding sequence is TGCGCCAGCAGCCCCAACACGGGCCCCTCCTACGAGCAGTACTTC. Its protein is CASSPNTGPSYEQYF.

The chain carries TRBV5-6 and TRBJ2-3, with unresolved D. Deletions cut 1 base from V and 1 base from J, with 7 bases between. The CDR3 totals 14 residues. Germline lookup yields CDR1 SGHDT and CDR2 YYEEEE. CDR3 in DNA: TGTGCCAGCAGCTTGTCAGACCGCACAGATACGCAGTATTTT. Encoded protein: CASSLSDRTDTQYF.

The chain carries TRBV3-1 (or the pseudogene TRBV3-2) and TRBJ2-3; maybe TRBD2 (5 bases). This CDR3 comprises 18 residues. With 0 bases removed from V and 4 bases from J, the gap between germline ends came to 20 bases. CDR1 is LGHDT, CDR2 YNNKEL, per germline (reference sequence). CDR3: CASSQDYPSTVGPDTQYF. The CDR3 region has the DNA TGTGCCAGCAGCCAAGATTACCCTAGCACAGTCGGTCCAGATACGCAGTATTTT.

V usage is TRBV11-2 and J usage is TRBJ2-2, with D tentatively TRBD1 (6 bases). The germline V gene encodes CDR1 SGHAT and CDR2 FQNNGV. This CDR3 has 16 amino acids. Trimming removed 2 bases at V and 3 bases at J, with 13 bases between. CDR3 nucleotides: TGTGCCAGCAGCTTAAACTTACACAGGGACACCGGGGAGCTGTTTTTT. Its protein product is CASSLNLHRDTGELFF.

In its sample, this clone was seen once. V and J are TRBV18 and TRBJ1-2; TRBD1 might be the D (6 bases). The CDR3 is 14 residues long. Per the germline V gene, CDR1 is KGHSH and CDR2 is LQKENI. Trimming shortened V by 5 bases and J by 4 bases, and 14 bases separated the two germline ends. In nucleotides, the CDR3 is TGTGCCAGCTCAATCGGGGGGCAGAGCTATGGCTACACCTTC. It specifies CASSIGGQSYGYTF.

The chain links TRBV4-3 to TRBJ1-1; TRBD1 matches at 8 bases. Losses at the gene ends were 0 bases for V and 1 base for J; bases not matched to a gene: 4. Germline-derived CDR1 and CDR2 are LGHNA and YSLEER. CDR3 length equals 16 residues. The CDR3 here is CASSQDGGTGNTEAFF. CDR3 DNA sequence: TGCGCCAGCAGCCAAGATGGGGGGACAGGGAACACTGAAGCTTTCTTT.

The chain links TRBV5-1 to TRBJ1-1; D gene uncertain. The CDR3 totals 13 residues. V shed 2 bases and J shed 3 bases, with 8 bases lying between them. Per germline, CDR1 SGHRS and CDR2 YFSETQ. This CDR3 reads CASSLEVYTEAFF. For the CDR3, the DNA is TGCGCCAGCAGCTTAGAGGTCTACACTGAAGCTTTCTTT.